The 9 T cell receptor beta chains listed next were all sequenced from one sample in a study of cytomegalovirus exposure and HLA in healthy donors. Primers for the PCR totalled 60 Vbeta and 13 Jbeta. Repertoires were generated with immunoSEQ multiplex PCR, while TCRdb's copy carries only in-frame clones and drops some. The sample consists of about 190,000 clones, 75% to 90% of them appearing once. The source material was PBMCs. The origin of the receptors is a man between 35 and 55 years old in good health and CMV-seropositive.

The V and J genes are TRBV18 and TRBJ2-3; TRBD1 might be the D (5 bases). The CDR3 contains 12 residues. Germline loops: CDR1 KGHSH, CDR2 LQKENI. The germline V and J ends were trimmed by 2 bases and 8 bases, with 8 bases remaining between them. CDR3 sequence: CASSPDRSTQYF. CDR3 bases: TGTGCCAGCTCACCAGACAGATCTACGCAGTATTTT.

This clone showed up just once. The V gene is TRBV19, the J gene TRBJ2-1, with D possibly matching TRBD2 (7 bases). The CDR3 runs 15 residues. Trimming stripped 3 bases from V and 9 bases from J, with 18 bases between. The germline V gene has CDR1 LNHDA and CDR2 SQIVND (reference sequence). The CDR3 reads CASSISLSGGPEQFF. The CDR3 DNA is TGTGCCAGTAGTATTAGCCTGTCGGGGGGCCCTGAGCAGTTCTTC.

This clone has just a few counts. The chain couples TRBV5-4 to TRBJ2-2; 9 bases map to TRBD2. Germline V gene sequence: CDR1 SGHNT, CDR2 YYREEE (reference sequence). The CDR3 is 16 residues long. V shed 0 bases and J 5 bases; nucleotides not matched to a gene: 5. The DNA for the CDR3 is TGTGCCAGCAGCTTGGGGCTAGCGGGGTCTACCGGGGAGCTGTTTTTT. It specifies CASSLGLAGSTGELFF. Variable domain in full (rest from reference TRBV5-4 and TRBJ2-2): ETGVTQSPTHLIKTRGQQVTLRCSSQSGHNTVSWYQQALGQGPQFIFQYYREEENGRGNFPPRFSGLQFPNYSSELNVNALELDDSALYLCASSLGLAGSTGELFFGEGSRLTVL.

CDR3 amino acids: CASRGYLGGYTF. In DNA, the CDR3 is TGTGCCAGCAGAGGTTACCTAGGAGGCTACACCTTC. The chain is built from TRBV28 and TRBJ1-2; no firm D call. With 6 bases removed from V and 8 bases from J, the gap between germline ends came to 13 bases. CDR1 is MDHEN, CDR2 SYDVKM, per germline. The CDR3 length is 12 residues.

This chain joins TRBV7-2 and TRBJ2-1, with TRBD2 identical over 10 bases. The CDR3 is made up of 16 amino acids. The germline gives CDR1 SGHTA, CDR2 FQGNSA. The V gene end was trimmed by 3 bases and the J gene end by 4 bases; junction bases not matched to a gene: 6. DNA of the CDR3: TGTGCCAGCAGCTTTCGGCTAGCGGGGGTGTACAATGAGCAGTTCTTC. Its protein is CASSFRLAGVYNEQFF.

The genes are TRBV4-3 and TRBJ1-1; D remains unclear. Trimming took 0 bases from V and 4 from J, leaving 9 bases between them. Per the germline V gene, CDR1 is LGHNA and CDR2 is YSLEER. The CDR3 consists of 14 residues. CDR3 coding DNA: TGCGCCAGCAGCCAAGATCAGGTTCCCACTGAAGCTTTCTTT. Its protein product is CASSQDQVPTEAFF.

The J gene is TRBJ2-5, the V gene TRBV4-1; 10 nucleotides agree with TRBD2. From germline, CDR1 is MGHRA and CDR2 YSYEKL. With 1 base clipped from V and 2 bases from J, the junction kept 10 bases outside the gene matches. CDR3 length equals 18 residues. The CDR3, as DNA: TGCGCCAGCAGCCAAGGTGATACGCTAGCGGGGGAACAAGAGACCCAGTACTTC. Amino acid sequence: CASSQGDTLAGEQETQYF.

Only one count was recorded for this clone. The chain combines TRBV7-6 with TRBJ2-2, with 7 bases aligning to TRBD1. CDR1 is SGHVS and CDR2 is FNYEAQ in the germline V gene. The CDR3 consists of 15 residues. J gave up 2 bases and V 5 bases, and 5 bases lay outside the gene matches. In DNA, the CDR3 is TGTGCCAGCAGCCACAGGGGAATCAACACCGGGGAGCTGTTTTTT. Residues: CASSHRGINTGELFF.

CDR3 bases: TGTGCCAGCAGTGTTGCGGGGGGACCCTACGAGCAGTACTTC. It specifies CASSVAGGPYEQYF. The J gene is TRBJ2-7, the V gene TRBV6-1, with 8 bases identical to TRBD2. The CDR3 loop spans 14 amino acids. The V gene end was trimmed by 4 bases and the J gene end by 2 bases; junction bases not matched to a gene: 4. The V gene's germline CDR1 is MNHNS and CDR2 SASEGT.